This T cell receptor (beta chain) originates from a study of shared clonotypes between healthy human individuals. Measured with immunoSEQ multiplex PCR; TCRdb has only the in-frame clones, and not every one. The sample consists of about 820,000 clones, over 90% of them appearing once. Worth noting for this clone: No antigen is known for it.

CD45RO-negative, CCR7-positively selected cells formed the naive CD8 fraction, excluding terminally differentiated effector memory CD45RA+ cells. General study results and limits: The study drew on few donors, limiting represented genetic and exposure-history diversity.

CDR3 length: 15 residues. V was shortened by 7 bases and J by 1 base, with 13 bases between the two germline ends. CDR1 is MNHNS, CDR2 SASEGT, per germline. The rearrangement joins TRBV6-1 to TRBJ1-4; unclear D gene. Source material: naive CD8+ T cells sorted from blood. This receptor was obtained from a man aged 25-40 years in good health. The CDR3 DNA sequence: TGTGCCAGCACTATGTTTGAAGGAACTAATGAAAAACTGTTTTTT. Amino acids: CASTMFEGTNEKLFF.